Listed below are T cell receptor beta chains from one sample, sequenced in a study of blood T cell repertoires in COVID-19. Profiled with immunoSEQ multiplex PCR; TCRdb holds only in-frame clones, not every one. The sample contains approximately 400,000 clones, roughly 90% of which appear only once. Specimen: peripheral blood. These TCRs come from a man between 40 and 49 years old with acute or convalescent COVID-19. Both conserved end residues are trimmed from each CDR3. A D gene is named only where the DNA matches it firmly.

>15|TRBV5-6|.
ASSLGGTSGPYNEQF
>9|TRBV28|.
ASIRGGGYT
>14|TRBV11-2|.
ASSFLGWGPNTEAF
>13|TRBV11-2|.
ASSLYGRGTDTQY
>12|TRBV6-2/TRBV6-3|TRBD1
ASSRGQENYGYT
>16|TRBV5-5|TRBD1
ASSLEKGWGQGDDEQY
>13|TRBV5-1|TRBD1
ASSLPGTVSYEQY
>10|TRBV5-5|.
ASSLVGLPGT
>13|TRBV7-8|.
ASSLDRRNNQPQH
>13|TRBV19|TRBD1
ASSIVNRGSYEQY
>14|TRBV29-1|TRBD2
SVDGILAGGADTQY
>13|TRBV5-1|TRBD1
ASSSGTAQNSPLH
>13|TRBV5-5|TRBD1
ASSPQGATRGGYT
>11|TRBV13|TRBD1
ASSLGTGGGYT
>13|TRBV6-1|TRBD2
ASSEELAGSDTQY
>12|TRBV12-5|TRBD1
ASGRGGADTEAF
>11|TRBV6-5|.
ASSGHDRRGYT
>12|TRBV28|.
ASSPSLSGNTIY
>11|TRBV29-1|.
SVVRTQNTEAF
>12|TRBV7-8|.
ASSLGPIHSPLH
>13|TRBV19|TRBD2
ANLLAGASTDTQY
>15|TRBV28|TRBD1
ASQPGGRDRATGELF
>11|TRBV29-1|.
SVAGGSVEKLF
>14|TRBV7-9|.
ASSETPGGQRNTIY
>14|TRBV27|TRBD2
ASSLSTSLPANEQF
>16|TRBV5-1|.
ASSSTPMTNANTGELF
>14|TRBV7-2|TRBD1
ASSPGQGASTDTQY
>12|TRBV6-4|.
ASSDGSVGNEQF
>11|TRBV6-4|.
ASSDTSGSPLH
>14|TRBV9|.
ASSPRSSLSYNEQF
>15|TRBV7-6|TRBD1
ASSSFFRDRVPGELF
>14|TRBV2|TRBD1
ASSTSPPDRGYGYT
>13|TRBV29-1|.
SSHAPGKNTGELF
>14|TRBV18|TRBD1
ASSPTRQGSNQPQH
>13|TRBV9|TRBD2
ASSASGSPTREQY
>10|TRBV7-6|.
ASSPSIGEQY
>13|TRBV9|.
ASSVGGGGGEKLF
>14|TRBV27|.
ASSSGQANSNQPQH